This T cell receptor beta chain was sequenced for a study of shared clonotypes between healthy human individuals (TCRdb year 2020). Context from the whole study: The cohort included a few men and two women between 18 and 49 years of age. To estimate repertoire size and how much clonotypes are shared between individuals, the study performed deep sequencing of blood TCR repertoires from roughly five healthy adults. For each donor, CD4 naive and CD4 memory were each given three plates, CD8 naive was given two plates, and CD8 memory was given one plate. To increase sequencing depth and limit assay-specific biases, different laboratories used diverse techniques to prepare libraries and sequence TCR repertoires. Each donor's leukapheresis produced roughly between roughly 0.94 and 9.5 billion PBMCs.

General study outcomes and caveats: Rarefaction of sorted-subset datasets indicated incomplete sequencing despite the large sequencing depth. Based on pairwise subsampling, the degree of clonotype sharing among donors was expected to be affected by sequencing depth. Compared with non-shared clonotypes, clonotypes shared by all four sorted-subset donors had higher generation probabilities. Sampling was limited to blood, and TCR repertoires in tissue likely differ from TCR repertoires in blood. Larger estimated clonotype richness was generally found for naive subsets than for memory subsets. The small number of donors limited the genetic and exposure-history diversity represented. About 5% of naive CD4, 3.5% of naive CD8, about 2.1% of memory CD4, and 0.35% to 0.5% of memory CD8 clonotypes were shared across several donors.

Using the deep immunoSEQ assay, multiplex PCR amplified TCR CDR3 regions from genomic DNA. Genomic DNA extracted from each cell subset was distributed evenly over all wells of several immunoSEQ 96-well plates, and each plate served as one replicate. Each replicate PCR for sorted subsets received 150 to 250 ng genomic DNA, equal to roughly 30,000 T cell genomes. Purified libraries were measured with a Qubit 3.0 fluorometer, size-checked on a Bioanalyzer 2100, and measured again with the KAPA Library Quantification kit. A separate single-read 150-cycle Illumina NextSeq 550 flow cell was used to sequence each immunoSEQ 96-well plate. On the authors' methods: Because the immunoSEQ output held only junctional sequences and lacked quality scores, the filtering could not match the filtering applied to full-length reads. To assign V/J genes and CDR3, sequences were annotated using PyIR, a Python wrapper for IgBLAST v1.9, with IMGT germline references. Reads were removed for weak V/J assignments (E-value above 1e-6), missing CDR3, stop codons, out-of-frame junctions, or ambiguous translated residues. V3J clonotypes were defined as sequences sharing an identical inferred V gene, J gene, and CDR3 amino acid sequence. The percentage overlap between two repertoires was calculated by dividing the number of shared unique clonotypes by the size of the smaller repertoire. RTK rarefaction, the Chao1 estimator, and Recon v2.1 estimates of unobserved clonotypes were used to assess repertoire richness. Generation probabilities for all TCRbeta clonotypes obtained by the gDNA method from a handful of donors were computed using OLGA. TCRdb holds this immuneACCESS table with in-frame rearrangements only. Some clones are missing; in checked studies, unresolved V genes explain under half, and the rest has no known cause. D and trimming were read from the DNA, whereas the V and J calls and clone size are those reported in that table. The sample table records around 200,000 clones; over 50% of these occur just once. Jointly, the top ten make up under 11% of the sample.

About this clone: Its antigen is still unknown. Base qualities are not at hand, and no much larger clone is one base apart.

The donors were healthy, HIV-negative adults who had no recently reported acute infections or vaccinations. Every donor was a Caucasian adult residing in Nashville, Tennessee, USA. CD4+ T cells were enriched through magnetic negative selection, after which naive cells were positively selected on CD45RA and the remaining negative fraction served as the memory subset. Blood was collected by leukapheresis, and PBMCs were isolated by Ficoll-Histopaque density gradient centrifugation and then cryopreserved in liquid nitrogen vapor phase. Analytical flow cytometry was used to check the purity and quantity of each magnetically sorted T cell population. Genomic DNA was isolated from every sorted fraction and measured by UV absorbance on a Nanodrop 2000c. CDR1 and CDR2 are drawn from the germline V gene (reference sequence): MNHNY, SVGAGI. Reading from cysteine to phenylalanine, the CDR3 counts 14 amino acids. The kept DNA is CDR3 alone, 42 bases in frame from the first base. Clipping removes 4 bases from V and 4 bases from J, with 7 as the unmatched junction base count.

The source material was memory CD4+ T cells sorted from blood. In light of the paper, this sample's cell subset or site label describes: CD45RA-negative fraction. The receptor's source is a man younger than 40 in good health. The sequence is built from TRBV6-6 and TRBJ2-7, with TRBD2 matching 7 junction bases. The DNA sequence reads TGTGCCAGCAGTTGGGGCGGGAGTTGGTACGAGCAGTACTTC. It translates as CASSWGGSWYEQYF.